The 8 T cell receptor beta chains given below trace back to one sample, sequenced in a study of T cells in localized non-small cell lung cancer. Method: immunoSEQ multiplex PCR; TCRdb's copy keeps in-frame clones and lacks some. The table shows roughly 20,000 clones, with less than 85% occurring only once. The specimen comprised peripheral blood, sampled before any cancer treatment. Receptors were obtained from a man aged 40 to 75 with stage I lung adenocarcinoma.

V and J are TRBV7-2 and TRBJ2-7; no definite D call. The CDR3 covers 14 residues. Trimming left V 6 bases short and J 3 bases short, with 15 bases between. Germline values: CDR1 SGHTA, CDR2 FQGNSA. CDR3 protein: CASSPTRVHYEQYF. The CDR3 DNA follows: TGTGCCAGCAGTCCGACACGGGTCCACTACGAGCAGTACTTC. The whole variable domain, remainder taken from reference TRBV7-2 and TRBJ2-7, is GAGVSQSPSNKVTEKGKDVELRCDPISGHTALYWYRQSLGQGLEFLIYFQGNSAPDKSGLPSDRFSAERTGGSVSTLTIQRTQQEDSAVYLCASSPTRVHYEQYFGPGTRLTVT.

This clone has a single count. This chain links TRBV28 with TRBJ2-3; D not certain. Germline loops: CDR1 MDHEN, CDR2 SYDVKM. The CDR3 is made up of 15 amino acids. V gave up 4 bases and J gave up 1 base, with 12 bases separating them. This CDR3 is CASSSLAEGTDTQYF. CDR3 DNA sequence: TGTGCCAGCAGTTCTCTTGCAGAGGGCACAGATACGCAGTATTTT.

The chain carries TRBV2 and TRBJ2-3; TRBD2 agrees at 7 bases. The germline V gene has CDR1 SNHLY and CDR2 FYNNEI. V lost 5 bases and J lost 0; bases outside the gene matches: 14. The CDR3 consists of 18 residues. The CDR3 protein is CASSLLTPSGKSTDTQYF. The CDR3 DNA reads TGTGCCAGCAGTCTGTTGACCCCTAGCGGAAAGAGCACAGATACGCAGTATTTT.

The chain has TRBV6-1 and TRBJ2-7; a weak D match, TRBD1 (5 bases). V lost 2 bases and J lost 9, with 17 bases in between. Germline V gives CDR1 MNHNS, CDR2 SASEGT. The CDR3 has 14 amino acids. The CDR3 here is CASSELGLALGQYF. The CDR3 DNA reads TGTGCCAGCAGTGAATTGGGGCTGGCCCTGGGGCAGTACTTC.

The genes are TRBV5-1 and TRBJ1-2; perhaps TRBD1 as D (5 bases). Germline CDR1 reads SGHRS; CDR2 reads YFSETQ. Trimming took off 3 bases at V and 7 bases at J, with 10 bases between the two ends. The CDR3 covers 12 residues. The DNA of the CDR3 is TGCGCCAGCAGCTCTCAGGGTGCTGGCTACACCTTC. Its translation is CASSSQGAGYTF.

The rearrangement links TRBV7-2 to TRBJ2-3; TRBD2 aligns across 10 bases. CDR1 SGHTA and CDR2 FQGNSA come from the germline V gene. The V gene end was trimmed by 3 bases and the J gene end by 2 bases; junction bases not matched to a gene: 2. The CDR3 is 15 amino acids. The CDR3 region has the DNA TGTGCCAGCAGCTTTAGCGGGGGGAACACAGATACGCAGTATTTT. Its translation: CASSFSGGNTDTQYF.

This chain links TRBV2 with TRBJ2-5, with TRBD1 matching over 10 bases. The CDR3 totals 16 residues. Losses at the gene ends were 5 bases for V and 7 bases for J; bases not matched to a gene: 13. The germline CDR1 and CDR2 sequences are SNHLY and FYNNEI. Here the CDR3 DNA reads TGTGCCAGCAGTACCGGGACAGGGGCCCTTGGGCGGACCCAGTACTTC. It yields the protein CASSTGTGALGRTQYF.

V and J are TRBV29-1 and TRBJ1-2; D remains ambiguous. This CDR3 contains 13 residues. With 4 bases removed from V and 4 bases from J, the gap between germline ends came to 13 bases. CDR1 and CDR2 from the germline V gene are SQVTM and ANQGSEA. The DNA for the CDR3 is TGCAGCGTTGGGTCCACAGACCTCTATGGCTACACCTTC. Its translation: CSVGSTDLYGYTF.